This T cell receptor (beta chain) came from a study of shared clonotypes between healthy human individuals (TCRdb year 2020). Background for the entire study: Three men and two women, aged 18 to 49 years, made up the cohort. For each donor, CD4 naive and CD4 memory were each run on three plates, CD8 naive on two plates, and CD8 memory on one plate. To estimate repertoire size and how much clonotype sharing occurs between individuals, the study deeply sequenced the blood TCR repertoires of 4 to 6 healthy adults. To increase sequencing depth and limit assay-specific biases, TCR repertoire library preparation and sequencing were carried out by different laboratories using diverse techniques. Between about 0.85 and 8.9 billion PBMCs per donor were obtained by leukapheresis. General study outcomes and caveats: Compared with non-shared clonotypes, clonotypes shared by all four sorted-subset donors had higher generation probabilities. The genetic and exposure-history diversity represented was limited by the small number of donors. Sampling was restricted to blood, and TCR repertoires in tissue are likely to differ from TCR repertoires in blood. Naive subsets generally had larger estimated clonotype richness than memory subsets did. When several donors were compared, the shared fraction of clonotypes was about 5% for naive CD4, 3.5% for naive CD8, 2.3% for memory CD4, and 0.4% for memory CD8. Rarefaction of sorted-subset datasets indicated incomplete sequencing despite the large sequencing depth. Pairwise subsampling indicated that sequencing depth was expected to affect the degree of clonotype sharing among donors.

The donors were healthy, HIV-negative adults who had no recently reported acute infections or vaccinations. Every donor was a Caucasian adult residing in Nashville, Tennessee, USA. CD4+ T cells were enriched by magnetic negative selection, after which naive cells were positively selected on CD45RA and the negative fraction was taken as the memory subset. After blood collection by leukapheresis, PBMCs were isolated using Ficoll-Histopaque density gradient centrifugation and then cryopreserved in the vapor phase of liquid nitrogen. Purity and quantity of every magnetically sorted T cell population were checked by analytical flow cytometry. Genomic DNA was isolated from each sorted fraction and quantified by UV absorbance on a Nanodrop 2000c. Concerning this clone itself: Its antigen target is currently unknown. Base qualities are not at hand, and no much larger clone is one base apart.

From cysteine to phenylalanine, the CDR3 is 15 amino acids long. Only the CDR3 DNA stays, 45 bases, in frame from base 1. Looking up the germline V gene (reference sequence) yields CDR1 SGHNT and CDR2 YYREEE. V and J are truncated by 4 bases and 3 bases respectively, leaving an intervening sequence of 13 bases. Using the deep immunoSEQ assay, TCR CDR3 regions were amplified from genomic DNA by multiplex PCR. Genomic DNA extracted from each cell subset was distributed evenly over all wells of several immunoSEQ 96-well plates, and each plate served as one replicate. Each replicate PCR for sorted subsets received about 0.2 ug genomic DNA, equal to about 30,000 T cell genomes. Purified libraries were quantified with a Qubit 3.0 fluorometer, sized on a Bioanalyzer 2100, and re-quantified with the KAPA Library Quantification kit. Every immunoSEQ 96-well plate was sequenced on a dedicated single-read 150-cycle Illumina NextSeq 550 flow cell. For the original study's pipeline: Because the immunoSEQ output held only junctional sequences and lacked quality scores, the filtering could not match the filtering applied to full-length reads. Sequences were annotated with PyIR, a Python wrapper for IgBLAST v1.9, using IMGT germline references to assign V/J genes and CDR3. Any read was removed if the V/J assignment was weak (E-value above 1e-6), the CDR3 was missing, or the read contained stop codons, out-of-frame junctions, or ambiguous translated residues. V3J clonotypes were defined by identical inferred V gene, J gene, and CDR3 amino acid sequence. Percentage overlap between repertoires was calculated by dividing the number of shared unique clonotypes by the size of the smaller repertoire. RTK rarefaction, the Chao1 estimator, and Recon v2.1 estimates of unobserved clonotypes were used to assess repertoire richness. For all TCRbeta clonotypes obtained by the gDNA method from four donors, generation probabilities were computed with OLGA. The source is immuneACCESS, and TCRdb retained only in-frame sequences with V and J called. Part of the clones is not carried over; for the studies checked, unresolved V genes explain less than half of this, and the remainder is unexplained. That table furnishes V, J and clone size, whereas the DNA furnished D and trimming. Here the sample has 2 million to 2.5 million clones; 93% occur a single time. The ten largest account for about 0.37% of the sample.

The chain joins TRBV5-4 to TRBJ1-4, with an unclear D gene assignment. This clonotype was obtained from a man aged 18-30 years in good health. Some clones in this sample may be carry-over from other donors' samples. Sequencing input: naive CD4+ T cells from PBMCs. The cell subset or site label for this specimen denotes: CD45RA+ positively selected. The CDR3 in this case is CASSASGRPNEKLFF. The DNA sequence is as follows: TGTGCCAGCAGCGCCTCGGGCCGTCCTAATGAAAAACTGTTTTTT.